The present T cell receptor (beta chain) was sequenced within a study of shared clonotypes between healthy human individuals. Germline assignment: CDR1 SEHNR and CDR2 FQNEAQ (reference sequence). The CDR3 is made up of 14 amino acids. Trimming pared 4 bases from V and 1 base from J, leaving 7 bases between. TCRdb's table, derived via immunoSEQ multiplex PCR, lists solely in-frame clones and lacks some. Of millions of clones in the sample, roughly 94% are singletons; the top ten hold roughly 0.13%. Subsets obtained from CD4+ cells comprised CD45RA+ naive and CD45RA-negative memory cells. This rearrangement joins TRBV7-9 to TRBJ2-2; D uncertain. Sequenced material: naive CD4+ T cells sorted from blood. As to subset: CD45RA+ positively selected. The TCR was taken from a man aged 18-30 years in good health. The CDR3 loop reads CASSSPKNTGELFF. The DNA of the CDR3 is TGTGCCAGCAGCTCACCCAAGAACACCGGGGAGCTGTTTTTT.